This entry concerns a single T cell receptor (beta chain). Germline loops: CDR1 SGHRS, CDR2 YFSETQ. With 7 bases removed from V and 0 bases from J, the gap between germline ends came to 12 bases. This CDR3 spans 14 amino acids. The record originates from a study of blood T cell repertoires in COVID-19. Study-level background: The origin of the acute and convalescent COVID-19 samples was the United States, Italy and Spain. T cells, B-cell-depleted T cells, or PBMCs supplied cDNA or gDNA.

Authors' data handling: Amplification with reference gene primers provided the estimates of nucleated cell counts. The data were produced by immunoSEQ multiplex PCR, yet TCRdb's version contains in-frame clones alone and is incomplete. V and J calls and clone size come straight from that table; D and trimming were deduced from the DNA. The data show about 84,000 clones, about 80% seen once. This receptor was taken from a man between 65 and 85 years old with acute or convalescent COVID-19. Sequencing was performed on peripheral blood. The chain joins TRBV5-1 to TRBJ2-3; maybe TRBD2 (6 bases). As DNA, the CDR3 is TGCGCCAGCTTCACGGGACTTAGCACAGATACGCAGTATTTT. Residues: CASFTGLSTDTQYF.